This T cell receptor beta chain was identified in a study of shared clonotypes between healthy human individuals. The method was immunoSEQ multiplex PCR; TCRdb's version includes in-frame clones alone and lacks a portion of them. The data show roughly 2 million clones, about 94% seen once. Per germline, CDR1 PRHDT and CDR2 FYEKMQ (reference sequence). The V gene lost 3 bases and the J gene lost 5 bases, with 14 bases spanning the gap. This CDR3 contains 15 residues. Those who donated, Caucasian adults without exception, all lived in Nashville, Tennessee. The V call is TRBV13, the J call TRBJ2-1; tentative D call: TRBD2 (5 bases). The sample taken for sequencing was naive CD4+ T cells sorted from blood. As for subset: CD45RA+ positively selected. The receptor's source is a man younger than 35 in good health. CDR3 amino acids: CASSFLKRKHNEQFF. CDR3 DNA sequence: TGTGCCAGCAGCTTCCTTAAGCGGAAACACAATGAGCAGTTCTTC.